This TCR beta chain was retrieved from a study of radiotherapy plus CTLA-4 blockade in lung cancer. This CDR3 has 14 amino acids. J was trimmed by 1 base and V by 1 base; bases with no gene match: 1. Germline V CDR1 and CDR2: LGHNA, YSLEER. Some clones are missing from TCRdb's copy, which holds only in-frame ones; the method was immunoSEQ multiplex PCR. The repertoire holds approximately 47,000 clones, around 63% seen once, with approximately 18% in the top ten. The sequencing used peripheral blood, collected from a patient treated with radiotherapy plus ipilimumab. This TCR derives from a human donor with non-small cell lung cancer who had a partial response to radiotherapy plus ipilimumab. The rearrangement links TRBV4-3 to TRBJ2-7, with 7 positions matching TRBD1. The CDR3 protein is CASSQGDSSYEQYF. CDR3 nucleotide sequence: TGCGCCAGCAGCCAAGGGGACAGTTCCTACGAGCAGTACTTC.